This T cell receptor (beta chain) was sequenced during a study of CD8 T cells in Susac syndrome. As for the study in general: Sequenced Susac syndrome patients included more than five with clinically active disease and roughly eight in remission. Susac syndrome patients were untreated, on corticosteroids with some adding intravenous immunoglobulin, or on intravenous immunoglobulin only.

Roughly 0.45 to 1 ug RNA was reverse transcribed with random hexamers. TCRdb reprocessed the immunoSEQ multiplex PCR reads via MiXCR and lists one record per CDR3 protein. The sample has about 240,000 distinct CDR3 sequences, around 96% seen once. As regards this clonotype: Its cognate antigen is unknown.

The study's findings and limits: None of the CD4+ T cell repertoires in Susac syndrome showed clonal expansion.

The TCR was taken from a human donor with Susac syndrome. The sample comprised CD4+ T cells from PBMCs.

CDR3 in amino acids: CSVGTGGGDEQYF. CDR3 bases: TGCAGCGTTGGGACAGGGGGCGGCGACGAGCAGTACTTC. The genes are TRBV29-1 and TRBJ2-7; 11 nucleotides agree with TRBD1. This CDR3 is 13 amino acids long. The germline CDR1 and CDR2 sequences are SQVTM and ANQGSEA. J gave up 5 bases and V 4 bases, and 4 bases lay outside the gene matches.